This T cell receptor beta chain was sequenced during a study of neurological immune-mediated disorders. Each TCR transcript was tagged with a 10-nucleotide random UMI during 5'RACE. Each CDR3 protein gets one entry after TCRdb re-called the 5' RACE reads with MiXCR. The sample contains almost 85,000 distinct CDR3 sequences, 2% to 3% of which appear only once. Ten or more counts support this clonotype. Trimming removed 0 bases from V and 8 bases from J; junction bases left unmatched: 7. Per germline, CDR1 SGHDT and CDR2 YYEEEE. The CDR3 length is 14 residues. This chain connects TRBV5-6 to TRBJ1-2, with 7 bases identical to TRBD1. What was sequenced was PBMCs. The sequence derives from a woman aged 25 to 39 with multiple sclerosis. CDR3 nucleotides: TGTGCCAGCAGCTTGGGCGCAGGGGGTAGGGGCTACACCTTC. It specifies CASSLGAGGRGYTF.